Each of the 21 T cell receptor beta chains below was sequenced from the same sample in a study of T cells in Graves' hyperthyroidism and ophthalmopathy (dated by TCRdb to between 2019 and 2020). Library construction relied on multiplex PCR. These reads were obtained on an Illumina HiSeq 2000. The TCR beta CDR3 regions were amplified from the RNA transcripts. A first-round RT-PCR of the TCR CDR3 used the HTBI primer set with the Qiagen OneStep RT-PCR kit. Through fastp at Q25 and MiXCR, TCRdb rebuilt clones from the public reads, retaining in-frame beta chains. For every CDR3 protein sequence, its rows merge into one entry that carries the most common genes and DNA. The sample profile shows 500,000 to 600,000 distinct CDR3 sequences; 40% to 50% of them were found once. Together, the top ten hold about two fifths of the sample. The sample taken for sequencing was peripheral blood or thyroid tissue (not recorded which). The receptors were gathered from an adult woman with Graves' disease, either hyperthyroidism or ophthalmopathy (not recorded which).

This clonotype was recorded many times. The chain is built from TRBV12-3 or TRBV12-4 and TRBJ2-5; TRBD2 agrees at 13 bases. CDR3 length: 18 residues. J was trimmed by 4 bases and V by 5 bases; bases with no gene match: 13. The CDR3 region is CASSPGTSGIGTGETQYF. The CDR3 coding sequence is TGTGCCAGCAGTCCGGGGACTAGCGGGATCGGTACGGGAGAGACCCAGTACTTC.

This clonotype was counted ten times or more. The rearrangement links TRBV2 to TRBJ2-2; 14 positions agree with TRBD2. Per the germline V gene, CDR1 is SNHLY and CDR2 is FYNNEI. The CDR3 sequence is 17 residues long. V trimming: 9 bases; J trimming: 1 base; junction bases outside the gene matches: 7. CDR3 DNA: TGTGCCAGTACCGGGACTAGCGGGAGCATGAACACCGGGGAGCTGTTTTTT. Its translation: CASTGTSGSMNTGELFF. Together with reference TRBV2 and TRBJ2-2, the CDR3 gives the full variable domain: EPEVTQTPSHQVTQMGQEVILRCVPISNHLYFYWYRQILGQKVEFLVSFYNNEISEKSEIFDDQFSVERPDGSNFTLKIRSTKLEDSAMYFCASTGTSGSMNTGELFFGEGSRLTVL.

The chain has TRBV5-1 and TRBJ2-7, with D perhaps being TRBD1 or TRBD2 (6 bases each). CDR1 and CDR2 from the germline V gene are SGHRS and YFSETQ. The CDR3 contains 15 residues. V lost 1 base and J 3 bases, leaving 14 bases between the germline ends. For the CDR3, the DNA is TGCGCCAGCAGCTTGATAGGAGGGGGGCGCTACGAGCAGTACTTC. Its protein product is CASSLIGGGRYEQYF.

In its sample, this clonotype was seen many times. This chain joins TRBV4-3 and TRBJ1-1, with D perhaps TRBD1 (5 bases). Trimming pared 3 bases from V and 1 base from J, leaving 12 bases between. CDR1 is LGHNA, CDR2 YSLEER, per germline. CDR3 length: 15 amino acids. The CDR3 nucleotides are TGCGCCAGCAGCCAGTACTGGGGGGAGAACACTGAAGCTTTCTTT. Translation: CASSQYWGENTEAFF.

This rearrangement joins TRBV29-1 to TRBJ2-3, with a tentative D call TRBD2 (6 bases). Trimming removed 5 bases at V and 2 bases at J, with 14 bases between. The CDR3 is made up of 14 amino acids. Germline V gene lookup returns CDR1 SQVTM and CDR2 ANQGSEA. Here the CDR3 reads CSVSGGLDTDTQYF. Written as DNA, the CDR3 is TGCAGCGTTAGCGGAGGGCTAGACACAGATACGCAGTATTTT.

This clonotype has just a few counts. The CDR3 region has the DNA TGTGCCATCAGTGAGTCTGAGGCAGGCTATGGCTACACCTTC. Translated, it gives CAISESEAGYGYTF. The chain combines TRBV10-3 with TRBJ1-2; D uncertain. Germline CDR1 is ENHRY and CDR2 is SYGVKD. V lost 0 bases to trimming and J lost 4 bases, with 9 bases between them. The CDR3 is 14 residues long.

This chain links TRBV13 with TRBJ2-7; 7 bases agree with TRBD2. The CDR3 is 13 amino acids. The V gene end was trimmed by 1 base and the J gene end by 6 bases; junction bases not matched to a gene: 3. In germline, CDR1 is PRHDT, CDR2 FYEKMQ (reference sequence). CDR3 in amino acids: CASSLATGGEQYF. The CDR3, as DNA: TGTGCCAGCAGCTTAGCGACGGGAGGCGAGCAGTACTTC.

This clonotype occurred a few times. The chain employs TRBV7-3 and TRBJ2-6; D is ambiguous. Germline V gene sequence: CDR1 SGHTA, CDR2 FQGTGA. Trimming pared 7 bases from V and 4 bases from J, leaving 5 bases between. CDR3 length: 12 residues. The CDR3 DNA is TGTGCCAGCAAGGCAGGGGCCAACGTCCTGACTTTC. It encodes CASKAGANVLTF.

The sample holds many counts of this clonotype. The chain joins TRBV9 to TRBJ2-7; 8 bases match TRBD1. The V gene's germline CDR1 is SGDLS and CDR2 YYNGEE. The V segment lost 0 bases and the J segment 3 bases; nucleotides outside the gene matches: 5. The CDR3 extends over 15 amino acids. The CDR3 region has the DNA TGTGCCAGCAGCGTAGAGGCCGGACAGGGCTACGAGCAGTACTTC. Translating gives CASSVEAGQGYEQYF.

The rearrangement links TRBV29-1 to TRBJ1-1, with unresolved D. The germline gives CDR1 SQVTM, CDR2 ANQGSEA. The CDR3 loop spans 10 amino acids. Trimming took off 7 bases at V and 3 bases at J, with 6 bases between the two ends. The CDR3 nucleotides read TGCAGCGGACCCTACACTGAAGCTTTCTTT. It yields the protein CSGPYTEAFF.

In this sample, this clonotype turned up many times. The CDR3 sequence: CASSPTPGQNSYEQYF. The CDR3, as DNA: TGCGCCAGCAGCCCAACACCGGGACAGAACTCCTACGAGCAGTACTTC. This chain connects TRBV5-1 to TRBJ2-7; 7 bases are a match to TRBD1. Germline-derived CDR1 and CDR2 are SGHRS and YFSETQ. J lost 0 bases, V lost 4 bases, and 10 bases had no gene match. The CDR3 runs to 16 residues.

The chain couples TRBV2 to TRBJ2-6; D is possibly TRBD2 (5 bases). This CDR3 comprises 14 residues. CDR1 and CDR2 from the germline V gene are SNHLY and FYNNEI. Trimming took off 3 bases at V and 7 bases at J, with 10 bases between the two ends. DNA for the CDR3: TGTGCCAGCAGTGAGACTAATTCCGCCAACGTCCTGACTTTC. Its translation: CASSETNSANVLTF.

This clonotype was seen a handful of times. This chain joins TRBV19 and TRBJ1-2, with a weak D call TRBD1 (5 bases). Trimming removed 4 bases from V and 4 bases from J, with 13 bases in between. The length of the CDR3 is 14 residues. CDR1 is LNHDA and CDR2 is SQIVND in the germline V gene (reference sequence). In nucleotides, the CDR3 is TGTGCCAGTAGTACCTGGGACCTATTCTATGGCTACACCTTC. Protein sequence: CASSTWDLFYGYTF.

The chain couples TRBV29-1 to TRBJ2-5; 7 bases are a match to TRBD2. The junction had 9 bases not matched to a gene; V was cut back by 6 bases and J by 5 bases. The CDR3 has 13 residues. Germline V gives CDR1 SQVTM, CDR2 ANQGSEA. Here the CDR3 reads CSVVGGPGETQYF. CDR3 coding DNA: TGCAGCGTGGTGGGAGGGCCTGGGGAGACCCAGTACTTC.

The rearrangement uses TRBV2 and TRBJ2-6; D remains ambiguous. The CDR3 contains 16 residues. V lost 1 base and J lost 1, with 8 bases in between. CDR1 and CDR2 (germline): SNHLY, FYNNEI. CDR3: CASSEERVSGANVLTF. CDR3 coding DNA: TGTGCCAGCAGTGAAGAAAGGGTATCTGGGGCCAACGTCCTGACTTTC.

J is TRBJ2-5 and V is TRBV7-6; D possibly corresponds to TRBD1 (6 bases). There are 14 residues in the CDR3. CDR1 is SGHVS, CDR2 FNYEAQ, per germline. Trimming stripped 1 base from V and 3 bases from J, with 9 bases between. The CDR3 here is CASSLVPGEETQYF. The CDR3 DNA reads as TGTGCCAGCAGCTTAGTCCCAGGGGAAGAGACCCAGTACTTC.

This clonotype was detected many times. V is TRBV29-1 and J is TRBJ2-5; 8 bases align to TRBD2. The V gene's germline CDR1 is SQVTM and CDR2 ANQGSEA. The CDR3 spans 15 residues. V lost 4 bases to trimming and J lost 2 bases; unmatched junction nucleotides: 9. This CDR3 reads CSVGVSGAQQETQYF. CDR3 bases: TGCAGCGTTGGGGTTAGCGGGGCGCAACAAGAGACCCAGTACTTC.

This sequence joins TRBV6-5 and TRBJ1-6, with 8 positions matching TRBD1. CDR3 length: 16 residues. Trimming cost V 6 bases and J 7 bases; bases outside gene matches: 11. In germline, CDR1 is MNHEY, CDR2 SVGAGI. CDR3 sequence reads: CASRRLLTGDNSPLHF. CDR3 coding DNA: TGTGCCAGCAGGAGATTACTGACAGGGGACAATTCACCCCTCCACTTT.

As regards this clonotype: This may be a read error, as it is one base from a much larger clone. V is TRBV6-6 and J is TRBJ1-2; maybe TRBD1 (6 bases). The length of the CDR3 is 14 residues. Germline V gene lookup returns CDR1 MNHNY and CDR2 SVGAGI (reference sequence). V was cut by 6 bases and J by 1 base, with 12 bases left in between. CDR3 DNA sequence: TGTGCCAGCAGCCGGGACACCTTTAACTATGGCTACACCTTC. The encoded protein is CASSRDTFNYGYTF.

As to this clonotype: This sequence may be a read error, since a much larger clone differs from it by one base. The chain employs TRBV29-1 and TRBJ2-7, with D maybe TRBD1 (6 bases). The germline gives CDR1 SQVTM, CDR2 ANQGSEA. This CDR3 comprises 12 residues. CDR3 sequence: CSAKGQSAEQYF. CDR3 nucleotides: TGCAGTGCCAAAGGACAGAGTGCCGAGCAGTACTTC.

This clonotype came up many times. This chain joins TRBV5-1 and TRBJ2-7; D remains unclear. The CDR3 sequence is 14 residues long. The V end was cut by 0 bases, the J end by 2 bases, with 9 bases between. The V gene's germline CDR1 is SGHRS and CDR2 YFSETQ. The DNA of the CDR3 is TGCGCCAGCAGCTTGGAAAGGTCCACCTACGAGCAGTACTTC. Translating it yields CASSLERSTYEQYF.